There are many counts of the clone carrying this TCR beta chain. The antigen is not known. This record comes from a study of T cells after yellow fever vaccination. The overall study: SMART-Seq v4 Ultra Low Input handled preparation of low-cell-number fractions.

Per the germline V gene, CDR1 is SGHTA and CDR2 is FQGNSA. V lost 4 bases to trimming and J lost 3 bases, with 11 bases between them. CDR3 size: 14 residues. Study results and limitations: Peaking faster, on day 5 versus 15, the secondary response was nonetheless weaker.

The TCR cDNA carried a universal primer site and UMIs from 5'RACE template switching. TCRdb ran MiXCR on the 5' RACE reads and lists one entry per CDR3 protein. The sample holds some 350,000 distinct CDR3 sequences, about 6% seen once. The sequences come from PBMCs, collected 5 days after the yellow fever booster vaccination. The V and J genes are TRBV7-2 and TRBJ2-3, with D tentatively TRBD1 or TRBD2 (5 bases each). This TCR was recovered from a man aged 25 to 40 who received the YFV17D yellow fever vaccine. This chain's CDR3 is CASSYRDQTDTQYF. Here the CDR3 DNA reads TGTGCCAGCAGCTATCGGGACCAGACAGATACGCAGTATTTT.